This TCR beta chain was obtained from a study of beta chain features in type 1 diabetes. V shed 7 bases and J shed 2 bases, with 12 bases lying between them. The CDR3 length is 12 residues. Per the germline V gene, CDR1 is SQVTM and CDR2 is ANQGSEA. All of the isolated RNA was reverse transcribed, so expressed TCRB transcripts were sequenced. Generated by immunoSEQ multiplex PCR, the TCRdb table keeps only in-frame clones and is missing some. Of about 360,000 clones detected, around an eighth appear once; the ten largest clones hold approximately 0.015%. V and J are TRBV29-1 and TRBJ2-7; a possible D gene is TRBD1 (6 bases). Specimen: naive CD4+ T cells from blood. The TCR comes from a man between 18 and 29 years old in good health. The CDR3 is CSAGRTAYEQYF. As DNA, the CDR3 is TGCAGCGCTGGTCGGACAGCCTACGAGCAGTACTTC.